This TCR beta chain was documented in a study of siplizumab effects on memory and regulatory T cells. Looked up from germline, CDR1 is SEHNR and CDR2 is FQNEAQ (reference sequence). The CDR3 is 15 amino acids. Germline trimming cut 3 bases from V and 8 bases from J; bases unmatched to any gene: 11. Measured with immunoSEQ multiplex PCR; TCRdb has only the in-frame clones, and not every one. Found here are fewer than 70,000 clones, about 90% of them singletons; the top ten hold 1.7%. The sequence was obtained from a human donor in good health. The rearrangement joins TRBV7-9 to TRBJ1-1; 8 positions agree with TRBD1. The specimen sequenced was Tregs sorted from blood. DNA of the CDR3: TGTGCCAGCAGCTTTTCTGTGTTCGGGACAGGAGAAGCTTTCTTT. This sequence encodes CASSFSVFGTGEAFF.